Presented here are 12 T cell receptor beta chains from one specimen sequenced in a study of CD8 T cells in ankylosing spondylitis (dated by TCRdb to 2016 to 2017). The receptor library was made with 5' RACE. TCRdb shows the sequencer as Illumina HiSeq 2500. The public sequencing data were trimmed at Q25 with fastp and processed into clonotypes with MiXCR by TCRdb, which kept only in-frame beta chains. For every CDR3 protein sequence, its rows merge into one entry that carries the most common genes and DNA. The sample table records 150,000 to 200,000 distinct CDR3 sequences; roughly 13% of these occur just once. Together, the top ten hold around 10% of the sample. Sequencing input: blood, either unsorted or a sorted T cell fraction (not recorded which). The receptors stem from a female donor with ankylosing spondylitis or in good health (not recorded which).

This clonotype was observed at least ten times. The CDR3 nucleotides read TGCGCCAGCAGCTTGGCCGGGGGGCTTGATGAAAAACTGTTTTTT. Protein product: CASSLAGGLDEKLFF. The chain joins TRBV5-1 to TRBJ1-4; weak D call: TRBD1 (6 bases). CDR1 and CDR2 (germline): SGHRS, YFSETQ. The V and J ends lost 0 bases and 6 bases respectively, with 12 bases between them. The CDR3 has 15 residues.

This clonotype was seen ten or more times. The CDR3 spells CASSDPGTGREKLFF. In nucleotides, the CDR3 is TGTGCCAGCAGTGACCCCGGGACAGGGCGTGAAAAACTGTTTTTT. The chain employs TRBV12-3 or TRBV12-4 and TRBJ1-4; TRBD1 matches at 9 bases. The CDR3 runs to 15 residues. V was clipped by 5 bases and J by 7 bases; unmatched bases: 8.

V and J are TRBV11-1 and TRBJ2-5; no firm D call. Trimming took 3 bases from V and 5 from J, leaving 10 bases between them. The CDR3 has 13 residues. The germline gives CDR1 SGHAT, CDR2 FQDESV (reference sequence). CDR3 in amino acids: CASSFSSAETQYF. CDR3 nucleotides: TGTGCCAGCAGCTTTAGCAGTGCTGAGACCCAGTACTTC.

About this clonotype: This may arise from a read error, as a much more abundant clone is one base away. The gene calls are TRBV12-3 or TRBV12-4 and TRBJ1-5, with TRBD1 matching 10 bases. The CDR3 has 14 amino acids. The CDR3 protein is CSSSGDRGRQPQHF. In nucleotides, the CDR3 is TGTTCCAGCAGTGGGGACAGGGGCAGGCAGCCCCAGCATTTT.

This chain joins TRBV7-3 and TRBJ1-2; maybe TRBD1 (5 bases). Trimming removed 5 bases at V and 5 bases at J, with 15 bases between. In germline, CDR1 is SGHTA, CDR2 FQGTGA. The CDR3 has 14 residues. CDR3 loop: CASSQDSWGYGYTF. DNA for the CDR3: TGTGCCAGCAGCCAGGATTCTTGGGGGTATGGCTACACCTTC.

Here the CDR3 reads CASSPQHTQYF. CDR3 bases: TGTGCCAGCAGCCCACAGCATACGCAGTATTTT. The chain carries TRBV7-2 and TRBJ2-3; D uncertain. The CDR3 has 11 residues. Germline CDR1 and CDR2: SGHTA and FQGNSA. Between the trimmed V and J ends, which lost 5 bases and 7 bases, there was a span of 7 bases.

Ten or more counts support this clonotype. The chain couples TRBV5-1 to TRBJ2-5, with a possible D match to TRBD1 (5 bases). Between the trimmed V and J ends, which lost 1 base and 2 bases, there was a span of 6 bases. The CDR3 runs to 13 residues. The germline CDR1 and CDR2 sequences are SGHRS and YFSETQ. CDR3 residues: CASSLQGQETQYF. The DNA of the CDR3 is TGCGCCAGCAGCTTGCAGGGACAAGAGACCCAGTACTTC. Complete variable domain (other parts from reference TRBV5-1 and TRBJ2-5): KAGVTQTPRYLIKTRGQQVTLSCSPISGHRSVSWYQQTPGQGLQFLFEYFSETQRNKGNFPGRFSGRQFSNSRSEMNVSTLELGDSALYLCASSLQGQETQYFGPGTRLLVL.

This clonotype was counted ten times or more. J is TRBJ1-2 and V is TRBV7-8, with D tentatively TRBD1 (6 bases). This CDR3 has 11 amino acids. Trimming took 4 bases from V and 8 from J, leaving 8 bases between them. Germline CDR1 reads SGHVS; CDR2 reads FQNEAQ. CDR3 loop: CASSSTGGYTF. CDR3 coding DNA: TGTGCCAGCAGCTCAACAGGGGGCTACACCTTC.

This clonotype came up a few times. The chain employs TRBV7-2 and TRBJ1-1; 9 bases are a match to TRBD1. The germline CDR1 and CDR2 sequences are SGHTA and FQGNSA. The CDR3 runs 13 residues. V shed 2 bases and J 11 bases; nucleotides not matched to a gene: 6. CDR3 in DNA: TGTGCCAGCAGCTTAACCTCCGGGACAGGGGCTTTCTTT. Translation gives CASSLTSGTGAFF.

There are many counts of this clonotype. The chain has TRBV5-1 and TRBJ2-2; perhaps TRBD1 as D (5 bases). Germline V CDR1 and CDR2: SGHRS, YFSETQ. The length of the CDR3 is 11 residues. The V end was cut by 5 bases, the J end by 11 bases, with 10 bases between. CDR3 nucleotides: TGCGCCAGCAGTATGGGGCGAGAGCTGTTTTTT. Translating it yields CASSMGRELFF.

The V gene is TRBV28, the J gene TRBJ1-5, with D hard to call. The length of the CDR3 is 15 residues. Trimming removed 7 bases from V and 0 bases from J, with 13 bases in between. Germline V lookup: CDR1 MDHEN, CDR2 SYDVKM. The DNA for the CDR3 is TGTGCCAGCACCGAGAGGTGGGGTAGCAATCAGCCCCAGCATTTT. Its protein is CASTERWGSNQPQHF.

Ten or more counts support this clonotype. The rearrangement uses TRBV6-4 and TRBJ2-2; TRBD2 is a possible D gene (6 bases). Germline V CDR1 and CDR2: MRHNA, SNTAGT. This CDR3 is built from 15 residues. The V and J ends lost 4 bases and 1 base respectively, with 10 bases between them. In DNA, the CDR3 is TGTGCCAGCAGTGGCGGGGAACAGAACACCGGGGAGCTGTTTTTT. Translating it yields CASSGGEQNTGELFF.